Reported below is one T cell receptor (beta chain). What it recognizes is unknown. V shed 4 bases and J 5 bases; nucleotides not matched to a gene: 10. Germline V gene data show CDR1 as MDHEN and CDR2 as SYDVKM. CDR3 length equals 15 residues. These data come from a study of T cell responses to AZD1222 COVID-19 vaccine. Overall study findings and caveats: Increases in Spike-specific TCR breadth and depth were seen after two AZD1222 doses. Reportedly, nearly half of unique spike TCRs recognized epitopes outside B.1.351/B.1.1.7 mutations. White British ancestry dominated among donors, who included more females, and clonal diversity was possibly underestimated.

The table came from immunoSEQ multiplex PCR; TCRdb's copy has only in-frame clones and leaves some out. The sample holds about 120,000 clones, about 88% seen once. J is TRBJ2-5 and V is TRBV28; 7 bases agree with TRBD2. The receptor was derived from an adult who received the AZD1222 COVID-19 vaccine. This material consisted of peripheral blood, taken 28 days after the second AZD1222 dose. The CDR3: CASSSPGTIGETQYF. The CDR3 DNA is TGTGCCAGCAGTTCCCCAGGGACTATAGGGGAGACCCAGTACTTC.